The rows below give T cell receptor beta chains drawn from one sample of a study of cytomegalovirus exposure and HLA in healthy donors. Using immunoSEQ multiplex PCR, the repertoire was profiled, and TCRdb retains in-frame clones only, with some absent. The table has roughly 250,000 clones, more than 75% seen once. The sample taken for sequencing was PBMCs. These receptors were taken from a woman in her twenties or thirties in good health and CMV-seropositive. Each CDR3 is given with its conserved first and last residue. Each record gives: V gene, clone size, CDR3 protein. Size is stated for part of the rows, as once, few or many counts, or as a class when the clone is expanded.

>TRBV5-1|NA
CASSLEVSREREQYF
>TRBV9|once
CASSVLGTSGAQGTYNEQFF
>TRBV27|NA
CATTVGGGNTEAFF
>TRBV19|NA
CASSIDVKRTLYEQYF
>TRBV5-6|NA
CASSSLPTGGPDEQFF
>TRBV5-1|NA
CASSSLGGQETQYF
>TRBV7-9|NA
CASSFAGQLYGYTF
>TRBV27|NA
CASSFGLAHEQFF
>TRBV5-6|NA
CASSLVEGASGYTF
>TRBV28|NA
CASSSPGTGNTIYF
>TRBV28|NA
CASSPRLLSYNEQFF
>TRBV28|NA
CASSLMGGSLHNEQFF
>TRBV2|NA
CASSEAGWGGLWDGYTF
>TRBV5-1|NA
CASRPGTTNTGELFF
>TRBV21-1|NA
CASSKRLDLSSYEQYF
>TRBV5-1|NA
CASSYGGVYEQYF
>TRBV18|NA
CASSPSGTGGFWHGYTF
>TRBV7-8|NA
CASSLAGFRASEAFF
>TRBV5-1|once
CASSLVGGGDLRSYNEQFF
>TRBV11-2|NA
CASSPLGANVLTF
>TRBV6-1|NA
CASSPTGGGETQYF
>TRBV11-2|NA
CASSLVLAGGGGELFF
>TRBV5-1|NA
CASSFEGGDEQYF
>TRBV7-3|NA
CASSSSPGKGAYEQYF
>TRBV11-3|NA
CASSQMWAVEQYF
>TRBV29-1|NA
CSGSDTGSPGGHYEQYF
>TRBV7-9|NA
CASSPGTGSGNQPQHF
>TRBV19|NA
CASRDRGTYEQYF
>TRBV6-1|few
CASSGDRGYEQYF
>TRBV5-1|NA
CASSQGRTSESTDTQYF
>TRBV6-1|NA
CASSENAADYGYTF
>TRBV29-1|NA
CAITGSAYEQYF
>TRBV2|NA
CASSGSGPGELFF
>TRBV9|NA
CASSLTQGGGSAGNTIYF
>TRBV4-1|NA
CASSQEGAGPTYEQYF
>TRBV14|NA
CASRGGDTEAFF
>TRBV2|NA
CASSKDRHQETQYF
>TRBV6-1|NA
CASSEGPQGDTEAFF
>TRBV28|NA
CASSSLAGAIYEQYF
>TRBV13|once
CASSSLTGTSGYYEQYF
>TRBV15|NA
CATSRGSGTPEQFF
>TRBV7-9|NA
CASSLDRVAGNTIYF
>TRBV27|NA
CASSLRYTGELFF
>TRBV11-3|NA
CASSPPGTGVYNEQFF
>TRBV5-1|once
CASSLVAGAGMVSYGYTF
>TRBV11-2|NA
CASSLDLIWREGQYEQYF
>TRBV5-1|once
CASSLVAGANEQFF
>TRBV10-2|many
CASRRDTDTGELFF
>TRBV7-8|NA
CASSLTGLSYNEQFF
>TRBV7-9|NA
CASSARGAGEIGELFF